The 23 T cell receptor beta chains below all came from one sample that was sequenced in a study of T cells after yellow fever vaccination (dated by TCRdb to the late 2010s). Receptor amplification or capture employed 5' RACE. The reads were generated on an Illumina HiSeq 2500. TCRdb reprocessed the public reads (quality trimming at Q25 with fastp, clone calling with MiXCR) and kept in-frame beta chains. Rows merge per CDR3 protein into single entries with the most common DNA and genes. This sample is represented by some 550,000 distinct CDR3 sequences; approximately 21% of them were singletons. Of the sample, roughly 13% is held by the ten largest clones. Per the publication, the treatment or condition label means: live attenuated yellow fever vaccine strain. The sample was PBMCs, taken 15 days after the yellow fever booster vaccination. Receptors originate from a man aged 25-40 years who received the YFV17D yellow fever vaccine.

The chain joins TRBV29-1 to TRBJ1-2; 11 nucleotides match TRBD1. Germline V CDR1 and CDR2: SQVTM, ANQGSEA. V shed 8 bases, J shed 2 bases, and the junction held 4 bases outside the gene matches. This CDR3 region has 13 residues. The CDR3 region has the DNA TGCAGCATGAGGACAGGGGGCAACTATGGCTACACCTTC. It translates to CSMRTGGNYGYTF.

This clonotype has just a few counts. The rearrangement uses TRBV4-3 and TRBJ2-2; 9 bases are shared with TRBD2. Germline lookup yields CDR1 LGHNA and CDR2 YSLEER. The junction had 5 bases not matched to a gene; V was cut back by 0 bases and J by 6 bases. The CDR3 has 16 amino acids. The CDR3 coding sequence is TGCGCCAGCAGCCAAGAATTAGCGGGAGTCGCCGGGGAGCTGTTTTTT. It codes for CASSQELAGVAGELFF.

The V gene is TRBV28, the J gene TRBJ2-5, with 8 bases that match TRBD2. This CDR3 has 17 residues. CDR1 and CDR2 (germline): MDHEN, SYDVKM. V was clipped by 3 bases and J by 3 bases; unmatched bases: 12. CDR3 sequence: CASSFVGSKAGEETQYF. CDR3 DNA: TGTGCCAGCAGTTTCGTCGGGAGTAAAGCGGGAGAAGAGACCCAGTACTTC.

This clonotype occurred a few times. The chain employs TRBV29-1 and TRBJ2-7, with 7 bases identical to TRBD1. The CDR3 consists of 14 residues. The germline CDR1 and CDR2 sequences are SQVTM and ANQGSEA. The J segment lost 2 bases and the V segment lost 6 bases, leaving 10 bases of the junction unmatched. The CDR3 reads CSVHDRENPYEQYF. The CDR3, as DNA: TGCAGCGTACACGACAGGGAAAACCCCTACGAGCAGTACTTC.

This clonotype was counted only a few times. The chain recombines TRBV20-1 with TRBJ2-2, with D maybe TRBD1 (6 bases). Germline values: CDR1 DFQATT, CDR2 SNEGSKA (reference sequence). The length of the CDR3 is 14 residues. V lost 0 bases to trimming and J lost 5 bases, with 10 bases between them. The CDR3 loop reads CSARDSQGTGELFF. DNA of the CDR3: TGCAGTGCTAGAGATAGCCAGGGGACCGGGGAGCTGTTTTTT.

The J gene is TRBJ2-2, the V gene TRBV2; 7 positions match TRBD1. Germline assignment: CDR1 SNHLY and CDR2 FYNNEI. Losses at the gene ends were 8 bases for V and 6 bases for J; bases not matched to a gene: 18. The CDR3 spans 17 residues. The chain's CDR3 is CASALEVGTGVAGELFF. CDR3 bases: TGTGCCAGCGCTCTTGAGGTGGGAACAGGGGTAGCCGGGGAGCTGTTTTTT.

CDR3 protein: CASSVDRGQPQHF. Here the CDR3 DNA reads TGCGCCAGCAGCGTGGACAGGGGGCAGCCCCAGCATTTT. This chain connects TRBV5-1 to TRBJ1-5; 10 bases map to TRBD1. Germline assignment: CDR1 SGHRS and CDR2 YFSETQ. The length of the CDR3 is 13 residues. The ends lost 4 bases at V and 7 bases at J; junction bases unmatched: 2.

The chain joins TRBV29-1 to TRBJ2-3, with no clear D. The CDR3 loop spans 15 amino acids. The V gene's germline CDR1 is SQVTM and CDR2 ANQGSEA. V was cut by 4 bases and J by 0 bases, with 14 bases left in between. The CDR3 sequence: CSVVRPTTSTDTQYF. The CDR3 DNA reads as TGCAGCGTTGTGCGGCCTACCACTAGCACAGATACGCAGTATTTT.

The V gene is TRBV7-2, the J gene TRBJ2-7; D gene unclear. The CDR3 extends over 12 amino acids. CDR1 SGHTA and CDR2 FQGNSA come from the germline V gene. The ends were cut back, 5 bases at V and 5 bases at J, with 10 bases in the middle. CDR3 bases: TGTGCCAGCAGCACTACCCGAGACGAGCAGTACTTC. It specifies CASSTTRDEQYF.

This clonotype was detected a few times. V gene TRBV29-1 combines with J gene TRBJ1-2; no definite D call. Germline assignment: CDR1 SQVTM and CDR2 ANQGSEA. The CDR3 covers 13 residues. Trimming took 3 bases from V and 0 from J, leaving 8 bases between them. The CDR3 region is CSVEPTTNYGYTF. The CDR3 coding sequence is TGCAGCGTTGAGCCCACCACTAACTATGGCTACACCTTC.

The sample holds a few counts of this clonotype. The V call is TRBV6-2 or TRBV6-3, the J call TRBJ2-1; perhaps D is TRBD1 or TRBD2 (5 bases each). Germline V gene data show CDR1 as MNHEY and CDR2 as SVGEGT. The germline V and J ends were trimmed by 5 bases and 4 bases, with 9 bases remaining between them. The CDR3 runs 13 residues. The CDR3 sequence is CASSRGRYNEQFF. The CDR3 DNA reads TGTGCCAGCAGTCGGGGACGGTACAATGAGCAGTTCTTC.

This clonotype was detected only a few times. The rearrangement links TRBV7-9 to TRBJ2-1; D unclear. The CDR3 has 12 amino acids. V was clipped by 7 bases and J by 10 bases, with 14 bases between them. The germline gives CDR1 SEHNR, CDR2 FQNEAQ (reference sequence). CDR3 nucleotides: TGTGCCAGCAACCTTATTGGGTTGGAGCAGTTCTTC. Translating gives CASNLIGLEQFF.

This clonotype has just one count. The V call is TRBV12-3 or TRBV12-4, the J call TRBJ2-3; the match to TRBD2 covers 8 bases. With 4 bases clipped from V and 4 bases from J, the junction kept 7 bases outside the gene matches. CDR3 size: 15 residues. The CDR3 is CASSYGTRGPDTQYF. The CDR3 nucleotides are TGTGCCAGCAGTTACGGGACTAGGGGCCCAGATACGCAGTATTTT.

This clonotype was found a few times. The genes are TRBV4-3 and TRBJ2-3; TRBD2 matches 7 bases. The length of the CDR3 is 17 residues. Germline values: CDR1 LGHNA, CDR2 YSLEER. With 1 base clipped from V and 4 bases from J, the junction kept 11 bases outside the gene matches. In DNA form, the CDR3 reads TGCGCCAGCAGCCAAGGAGTCACTAGCGTTTCATCAGATACGCAGTATTTT. It yields the protein CASSQGVTSVSSDTQYF.

In this sample, this clonotype turned up a few times. The rearrangement uses TRBV12-3 or TRBV12-4 and TRBJ1-1; 10 nucleotides line up with TRBD1. J was trimmed by 3 bases and V by 4 bases; bases with no gene match: 2. This CDR3 comprises 14 residues. CDR3 protein: CASSWDRGYTEAFF. The CDR3 DNA reads TGTGCCAGCAGTTGGGACAGGGGATACACTGAAGCTTTCTTT.

The chain combines TRBV6-2 or TRBV6-3 with TRBJ2-5; 8 bases are a match to TRBD2. Germline V CDR1 and CDR2: MNHEY, SVGEGT. Trimming removed 0 bases from V and 2 bases from J; junction bases left unmatched: 8. The CDR3 totals 17 residues. The CDR3 bases are TGTGCCAGCAGTTACTCTGATCTTCTAGCGGGTCAAGAGACCCAGTACTTC. Its translation: CASSYSDLLAGQETQYF.

This clonotype was picked up a small number of times. V and J are TRBV5-4 and TRBJ2-7, with TRBD2 identical over 10 bases. V trimming: 1 base; J trimming: 4 bases; junction bases outside the gene matches: 5. The CDR3 is 15 residues long. Germline CDR1 and CDR2: SGHNT and YYREEE (reference sequence). The CDR3 reads CASSLMPSGSYEQYF. CDR3 bases: TGTGCCAGCAGCTTGATGCCTAGCGGGAGTTACGAGCAGTACTTC.

The chain is built from TRBV4-2 and TRBJ1-6; TRBD1 might be the D (6 bases). CDR3 length: 15 residues. Trimming removed 0 bases from V and 7 bases from J, with 10 bases in between. CDR1 is LGHNA and CDR2 is YNFKEQ in the germline V gene. CDR3 in amino acids: CASSQDDRMNSPLHF. The CDR3 DNA sequence: TGTGCCAGCAGCCAAGATGACAGGATGAATTCACCCCTCCACTTT.

This clonotype has only a few counts. V and J are TRBV7-2 and TRBJ2-2; possibly TRBD1 for D (5 bases). V shed 5 bases and J shed 0 bases, with 16 bases lying between them. CDR1 SGHTA and CDR2 FQGNSA come from the germline V gene. The CDR3 has 17 amino acids. The CDR3 sequence: CASSVDRPLANTGELFF. CDR3 nucleotides: TGTGCCAGCAGCGTCGACAGACCTCTCGCGAACACCGGGGAGCTGTTTTTT.

This clonotype turned up a few times. The chain uses TRBV18 and TRBJ2-7, with D unresolved. This CDR3 is 12 amino acids long. Germline values: CDR1 KGHSH, CDR2 LQKENI. Trimming pared 3 bases from V and 6 bases from J, leaving 9 bases between. This CDR3 is CASSPGRPEQYF. In nucleotides, the CDR3 is TGTGCCAGCTCACCTGGACGCCCCGAGCAGTACTTC.

This clonotype was seen a handful of times. The J gene is TRBJ1-1, the V gene TRBV7-9; 9 bases match TRBD1. Trimming took 0 bases from V and 4 from J; bases not matched to a gene: 3. CDR3 length: 15 amino acids. CDR1 and CDR2 from the germline V gene are SEHNR and FQNEAQ (reference sequence). CDR3 sequence (DNA): TGTGCCAGCAGCTTAGCCGGGACAGGGTTCACTGAAGCTTTCTTT. Protein sequence: CASSLAGTGFTEAFF.

About this clonotype itself: Mismatch with germline at one junction end may stem from a read error. The CDR3 reads CSAQLALASYEQCF. CDR3 nucleotides: TGCAGTGCTCAGTTAGCACTAGCGAGCTACGAGCAGTGCTTC. The chain couples TRBV20-1 to TRBJ2-7; 7 bases are a match to TRBD2. The CDR3 has 14 amino acids. Germline assignment: CDR1 DFQATT and CDR2 SNEGSKA (reference sequence).

A few counts support this clonotype. This sequence joins TRBV9 and TRBJ1-2; unclear D gene. V lost 0 bases to trimming and J lost 6 bases, with 9 bases between them. Germline values: CDR1 SGDLS, CDR2 YYNGEE. This CDR3 contains 13 residues. In nucleotides, the CDR3 is TGTGCCAGCAGCGTAGATGACGGCGATGGCTACACCTTC. It codes for CASSVDDGDGYTF.